Below are 23 T cell receptor beta chains sequenced from a single sample in a study of T-cell reconstitution after alpha-beta-depleted transplantation in children. TCRbeta library construction was performed incorporating unique molecular identifiers. From the PCR reads, TCRdb called clonotypes with MiXCR, one entry per CDR3 protein. This table has hundreds of thousands of distinct CDR3 sequences, 13% appearing once. Sequences were derived from PBMCs, sampled before TCRalphabeta/CD19-depleted stem cell transplant. Receptor source: a girl under 10 years old with congenital amegakaryocytic thrombocytopenia, due to receive a stem cell transplant.

The gene calls are TRBV7-6 and TRBJ2-5; the D gene could be TRBD1 or TRBD2 (5 bases each). The CDR3 has 16 amino acids. The germline V gene has CDR1 SGHVS and CDR2 FNYEAQ. Deletions cut 5 bases from V and 5 bases from J, with 21 bases between. Here the CDR3 reads CASSPRGPTGAETQYF. As DNA, the CDR3 is TGTGCCAGCAGCCCCCGGGGACCAACTGGAGCGGAGACCCAGTACTTC.

The table lists this clonotype with many counts. V and J are TRBV20-1 and TRBJ1-1; D is uncertain. Germline loops: CDR1 DFQATT, CDR2 SNEGSKA (reference sequence). V was shortened by 1 base and J by 0 bases, with 9 bases between the two germline ends. This CDR3 has 14 amino acids. The CDR3 DNA is TGCAGTGCTAGAGGGGCCAGACTGAACACTGAAGCTTTCTTT. This sequence encodes CSARGARLNTEAFF.

This chain joins TRBV7-6 and TRBJ2-3; 10 bases line up with TRBD1. This CDR3 has 21 amino acids. The germline V gene has CDR1 SGHVS and CDR2 FNYEAQ. Trimming took 5 bases from V and 2 from J; bases not matched to a gene: 22. CDR3 DNA: TGTGCCAGCAGCCGTTTTTCCGGGACAGGGGAGTTCCACCGCCCCACAGATACGCAGTATTTT. It encodes CASSRFSGTGEFHRPTDTQYF. The variable domain in full, with the rest retrieved from reference TRBV7-6 and TRBJ2-3, is GAGVSQSPRYKVTKRGQDVALRCDPISGHVSLYWYRQALGQGPEFLTYFNYEAQQDKSGLPNDRFSAERPEGSISTLTIQRTEQRDSAMYRCASSRFSGTGEFHRPTDTQYFGPGTRLTVL.

This clonotype has a count of ten or more. The chain links TRBV28 to TRBJ2-3; 13 nucleotides align to TRBD2. This CDR3 is 18 amino acids long. V was pared by 3 bases and J by 2 bases, with 8 bases of the junction left unmatched. The V gene's germline CDR1 is MDHEN and CDR2 SYDVKM. The CDR3 sequence: CASSLSSGTSGNTDTQYF. The DNA for the CDR3 is TGTGCCAGCAGTTTGTCTTCCGGGACTAGCGGGAACACAGATACGCAGTATTTT.

In its sample, this clonotype was seen many times. The V gene is TRBV7-6, the J gene TRBJ1-1; 7 bases agree with TRBD1. CDR3 length equals 15 residues. The V and J ends lost 5 bases and 5 bases, in that order; junction bases with no gene match: 11. From germline, CDR1 is SGHVS and CDR2 FNYEAQ. The CDR3 is CASSLPGTDGTEAFF. CDR3 sequence (DNA): TGTGCCAGCAGCCTCCCCGGGACAGATGGGACTGAAGCTTTCTTT.

The chain couples TRBV29-1 to TRBJ2-7, with a tentative D call TRBD2 (5 bases). V was clipped by 5 bases and J by 0 bases, with 11 bases between them. Germline values: CDR1 SQVTM, CDR2 ANQGSEA. The CDR3 loop spans 13 amino acids. CDR3 loop: CSVRIGNSYEQYF. CDR3 bases: TGCAGCGTTCGTATCGGGAACTCCTACGAGCAGTACTTC.

This clonotype showed up many times. V and J are TRBV29-1 and TRBJ2-1, with D possibly matching TRBD2 (6 bases). The CDR3 spans 13 residues. CDR1 is SQVTM, CDR2 ANQGSEA, per germline. Trimming cost V 8 bases and J 5 bases, with 16 bases left between them. In nucleotides, the CDR3 is TGCAGCCTCGACGCGGGAAAACACAATGAGCAGTTCTTC. Translated: CSLDAGKHNEQFF.

In its sample, this clonotype was seen many times. The chain links TRBV5-1 to TRBJ1-1; no definite D call. Deletions cut 0 bases from V and 0 bases from J, with 12 bases between. Germline V lookup: CDR1 SGHRS, CDR2 YFSETQ. This CDR3 is 16 amino acids long. The CDR3 spells CASSLDPSGMNTEAFF. CDR3 bases: TGCGCCAGCAGCTTGGACCCCAGCGGTATGAACACTGAAGCTTTCTTT.

This clonotype occurred many times. This chain uses TRBV5-1 with TRBJ2-1; TRBD2 is a possible D gene (6 bases). V was shortened by 3 bases and J by 0 bases, with 10 bases between the two germline ends. This CDR3 region has 15 residues. Germline CDR1 is SGHRS and CDR2 is YFSETQ. This CDR3 reads CASSWSGSSYNEQFF. CDR3 in DNA: TGCGCCAGCAGCTGGTCCGGGAGCTCCTACAATGAGCAGTTCTTC.

As for this clonotype: A much larger clone lies one base from this, so it may be a read error. The V and J genes are TRBV7-8 and TRBJ2-3; possible D gene TRBD1, 5 bases. The CDR3 contains 14 residues. Germline loops: CDR1 SGHVS, CDR2 FQNEAQ. The CDR3 DNA reads TGTGCCAGCAGCCTGGGGCAGATTACAGATACGCACTATTTT. The encoded protein is CASSLGQITDTHYF.

CDR3 DNA sequence: TGTGCCAGCAGTGAGTCTATAGCGGGAGATTACAATGAGCAGTTCTTC. It translates to CASSESIAGDYNEQFF. The gene calls are TRBV25-1 and TRBJ2-1, with 9 bases fitting TRBD2. Germline V gene lookup returns CDR1 MGHDK and CDR2 SYGVNS. The V segment lost 3 bases and the J segment 4 bases; nucleotides outside the gene matches: 7. The CDR3 runs to 16 residues.

On this clonotype: This may be a read error: a much more frequent sequence differs by one nucleotide. The rearrangement links TRBV7-6 to TRBJ2-2; D remains unclear. Germline V lookup: CDR1 SGHVS, CDR2 FNYEAQ. The CDR3 contains 14 residues. The DNA of the CDR3 is TGTGTCAGCCGCGTGACATCGAACACCGGGGAGCTGTTTTTT. As protein: CVSRVTSNTGELFF.

Concerning this clonotype itself: A clone one base away is much larger, so this may be a read error. The V call is TRBV6-5, the J call TRBJ2-3; D perhaps matches TRBD1 (6 bases). Germline lookup yields CDR1 MNHEY and CDR2 SVGAGI. This CDR3 spans 14 amino acids. CDR3 loop: CASSYWTVTDMQYF. CDR3 sequence (DNA): TGTGCCAGCAGTTACTGGACAGTTACAGATATGCAGTATTTT.

This clonotype has at least ten counts. This chain uses TRBV5-1 with TRBJ2-1, with 9 bases that match TRBD2. After removal of 0 bases from V and 8 bases from J, the junction contained 3 bases not matched to a gene. Germline V gene data show CDR1 as SGHRS and CDR2 as YFSETQ. This CDR3 comprises 14 residues. DNA for the CDR3: TGCGCCAGCAGCTTGGCGGGACTAGCCCATGAGCAGTTCTTC. Residues: CASSLAGLAHEQFF.

This clonotype was seen ten or more times. The chain recombines TRBV9 with TRBJ2-3; TRBD2 matches at 9 bases. The germline V gene encodes CDR1 SGDLS and CDR2 YYNGEE. The CDR3 sequence is 17 residues long. J gave up 3 bases and V 0 bases, and 8 bases lay outside the gene matches. CDR3 sequence (DNA): TGTGCCAGCAGCGTAGCCTTTAGCGGGAGTAGAACAGATACGCAGTATTTT. This gives the protein CASSVAFSGSRTDTQYF.

The table lists this clonotype with many counts. CDR3 bases: TGCGCCAGCAGCCGGGCGGGAGTGCGAGAGACCCAGTACTTC. As protein: CASSRAGVRETQYF. The chain links TRBV5-1 to TRBJ2-5, with 7 bases lining up with TRBD2. The CDR3 spans 14 residues. Germline loops: CDR1 SGHRS, CDR2 YFSETQ. V was clipped by 4 bases and J by 4 bases; unmatched bases: 7. Full variable domain (rest looked up from reference TRBV5-1 and TRBJ2-5): KAGVTQTPRYLIKTRGQQVTLSCSPISGHRSVSWYQQTPGQGLQFLFEYFSETQRNKGNFPGRFSGRQFSNSRSEMNVSTLELGDSALYLCASSRAGVRETQYFGPGTRLLVL.

In this sample, this clonotype turned up many times. The chain uses TRBV2 and TRBJ2-1; D possibly corresponds to TRBD2 (5 bases). The germline gives CDR1 SNHLY, CDR2 FYNNEI. V lost 0 bases, J lost 4 bases, and 7 bases lay in between. This CDR3 region has 14 residues. In DNA, the CDR3 is TGTGCCAGCAGTGAAGCTCGGGGATACAATGAGCAGTTCTTC. Its translation is CASSEARGYNEQFF.

The sample holds a few counts of this clonotype. This chain joins TRBV4-1 and TRBJ2-1; D gene unclear. CDR3 length: 17 amino acids. Per the germline V gene, CDR1 is MGHRA and CDR2 is YSYEKL. With 0 bases removed from V and 3 bases from J, the gap between germline ends came to 15 bases. The CDR3 is CASSQDRRVPLYNEQFF. DNA of the CDR3: TGCGCCAGCAGCCAAGATCGTAGAGTACCACTCTACAATGAGCAGTTCTTC.

This clonotype was counted ten times or more. This sequence joins TRBV29-1 and TRBJ2-1; the match to TRBD2 covers 10 bases. The CDR3 is 18 amino acids. Germline CDR1 reads SQVTM; CDR2 reads ANQGSEA. Unmatched junction bases numbered 8, after V lost 0 bases and J lost 0 bases. Here the CDR3 DNA reads TGCAGCGTTGAAGATCAGGTTTCTAGCGGGAGCTCCTACAATGAGCAGTTCTTC. Protein product: CSVEDQVSSGSSYNEQFF.

CDR3: CASRQGARGYTF. The CDR3 DNA reads TGTGCCAGCAGACAGGGGGCCAGGGGCTACACCTTC. The genes are TRBV12-3 or TRBV12-4 and TRBJ1-2; 9 nucleotides line up with TRBD1. Trimming removed 6 bases from V and 8 bases from J; junction bases left unmatched: 4. The CDR3 consists of 12 residues.

This chain links TRBV20-1 with TRBJ2-2, with D unresolved. V was trimmed by 2 bases and J by 7 bases, leaving 8 bases between them. The CDR3 is made up of 12 amino acids. Germline V lookup: CDR1 DFQATT, CDR2 SNEGSKA (reference sequence). The CDR3 loop reads CSARKFIGELFF. The CDR3 coding sequence is TGCAGTGCTAGAAAATTCATCGGGGAGCTGTTTTTT.

This clonotype was counted at least ten times. The rearrangement joins TRBV20-1 to TRBJ2-1; D might be TRBD1 (5 bases). The CDR3 is 12 amino acids. Germline CDR1 and CDR2: DFQATT and SNEGSKA (reference sequence). The germline V and J ends were trimmed by 7 bases and 6 bases, with 13 bases remaining between them. Here the CDR3 DNA reads TGCAGTGTTTGGGGTGGGGCCAATGAGCAGTTCTTC. Amino acids: CSVWGGANEQFF.

This clonotype was picked up a small number of times. The chain carries TRBV9 and TRBJ2-2, with D tentatively TRBD1 (5 bases). Between the trimmed V and J ends, which lost 2 bases and 5 bases, there was a span of 10 bases. The CDR3 spans 14 residues. CDR1 and CDR2 (germline): SGDLS, YYNGEE. The CDR3 region is CASSVLQGTGELFF. The CDR3 nucleotides read TGTGCCAGCAGCGTCCTTCAGGGAACCGGGGAGCTGTTTTTT.